This T cell receptor (beta chain) derives from a study of early T cells in non-severe SARS-CoV-2 infection. Study context: With bulk RNA from unsorted whole blood as input, sequencing yielded unpaired chains. Whole-study results and caveats: CD4 and private specificities were missed by VDJdb matching, which favored anti-spike CD8 responses.

This clonotype was recorded at least ten times. Its target is unknown. Unique molecular identifiers were added to individual cDNA molecules. TCRdb redid the calling of the 5' RACE reads with MiXCR, one entry per CDR3 protein. The table records approximately 100,000 distinct CDR3 sequences, approximately 10% of them present only once. The CDR3 covers 14 residues. V shed 5 bases and J shed 3 bases, with 11 bases lying between them. Looked up from germline, CDR1 is SEHNR and CDR2 is FQNEAQ (reference sequence). The V and J genes are TRBV7-9 and TRBJ2-1; D perhaps matches TRBD1 (6 bases). The receptor was derived from an adult who was a healthcare worker with PCR-confirmed SARS-CoV-2 infection or an uninfected control (not recorded which). The specimen was whole blood. Here the CDR3 reads CASSGTSNYNEQFF. In DNA, the CDR3 is TGTGCCAGCAGCGGGACATCGAACTACAATGAGCAGTTCTTC.